The 15 T cell receptor beta chains presented below share a single source sample, sequenced in a study of T cells in Graves' hyperthyroidism and ophthalmopathy. Amplified TCR beta CDR3 regions came from RNA transcripts. With the HTBI primer set, the TCR CDR3 went through a first round of RT-PCR. Each CDR3 protein gets one entry after TCRdb re-called the multiplex PCR reads with MiXCR. This sample has more than 500,000 distinct CDR3 sequences, with roughly 15% found just once. The material sequenced was blood. The receptor source for this set is a woman aged 40 to 55 with Graves' ophthalmopathy.

This clonotype was recorded at least ten times. The chain has TRBV6-1 and TRBJ1-5; TRBD1 agrees at 7 bases. This CDR3 has 15 amino acids. The germline V gene encodes CDR1 MNHNS and CDR2 SASEGT. The ends lost 5 bases at V and 1 base at J; junction bases unmatched: 5. Here the CDR3 reads CASSQTGFSNQPQHF. Written as DNA, the CDR3 is TGTGCCAGCAGTCAGACAGGGTTCAGCAATCAGCCCCAGCATTTT.

This clonotype has ten or more counts. The gene calls are TRBV12-3 or TRBV12-4 and TRBJ1-2; D not certain. The CDR3 is made up of 15 amino acids. Trimming removed 5 bases at V and 4 bases at J, with 17 bases between. In nucleotides, the CDR3 is TGTGCCAGCAGTCCCTACGGGCCAGAGACCTATGGCTACACCTTC. The encoded protein is CASSPYGPETYGYTF.

This clonotype showed up many times. As DNA, the CDR3 is TGCAGCGTTGGGCTCCGGGACAGGGGCCACGAGCAGTACTTC. Protein product: CSVGLRDRGHEQYF. The genes are TRBV29-1 and TRBJ2-7, with 10 positions matching TRBD1. Germline assignment: CDR1 SQVTM and CDR2 ANQGSEA. The V and J ends lost 4 bases and 5 bases, in that order; junction bases with no gene match: 8. This CDR3 spans 14 amino acids.

This clonotype was seen only a few times. The rearrangement links TRBV4-1 to TRBJ2-7; 13 bases match TRBD2. The germline V gene has CDR1 MGHRA and CDR2 YSYEKL. This CDR3 spans 15 amino acids. V was pared by 4 bases and J by 5 bases, with 5 bases of the junction left unmatched. CDR3 nucleotides: TGCGCCAGCAGCCTCGGGACTAGCGGGAACCACGAGCAGTACTTC. Its translation: CASSLGTSGNHEQYF.

Many counts were recorded for this clonotype. This chain joins TRBV30 and TRBJ1-2, with D uncertain. This CDR3 spans 11 amino acids. From germline, CDR1 is GTSNPN and CDR2 SVGIG (reference sequence). V was clipped by 0 bases and J by 10 bases, with 9 bases between them. In DNA, the CDR3 is TGTGCCTGGAGTGTTGAGGGTGACTACACCTTC. It is translated as CAWSVEGDYTF.

This clonotype was detected many times. This chain links TRBV7-3 with TRBJ2-7; TRBD2 agrees at 7 bases. The V segment lost 5 bases and the J segment 4 bases; nucleotides outside the gene matches: 11. In germline, CDR1 is SGHTA, CDR2 FQGTGA. The CDR3 sequence is 15 residues long. CDR3 sequence: CASSQTGTTDYEQYF. In DNA form, the CDR3 reads TGTGCCAGCAGCCAGACCGGGACTACCGATTACGAGCAGTACTTC. Full variable domain (remainder filled in from reference TRBV7-3 and TRBJ2-7): GAGVSQTPSNKVTEKGKYVELRCDPISGHTALYWYRQSLGQGPEFLIYFQGTGAADDSGLPNDRFFAVRPEGSVSTLKIQRTERGDSAVYLCASSQTGTTDYEQYFGPGTRLTVT.

This clonotype was found many times. The rearrangement uses TRBV6-2 or TRBV6-3 and TRBJ1-5; the D gene is possibly TRBD1 (6 bases). Trimming left V 7 bases short and J 2 bases short, with 9 bases between. CDR1 is MNHEY, CDR2 SVGEGT, per germline. This CDR3 region has 13 residues. As DNA, the CDR3 is TGTGCCAGCACGAGACAGGGCAATCAGCCCCAGCATTTT. Translated: CASTRQGNQPQHF.

As DNA, the CDR3 is TGCGCCAGCAGCTTGGAAGGGGGCTCGGGCAATCAGCCCCAGCATTTT. This gives the protein CASSLEGGSGNQPQHF. V and J are TRBV5-1 and TRBJ1-5; 7 nucleotides agree with TRBD1. This CDR3 region has 16 residues. V was pared by 0 bases and J by 2 bases, with 5 bases of the junction left unmatched. Germline CDR1 is SGHRS and CDR2 is YFSETQ.

Note on this clonotype: Because the CDR3 is missing its conserved closing phenylalanine or tryptophan, this is likely a read error. V gene TRBV13 combines with J gene TRBJ1-1; tentatively, D is TRBD1 (5 bases). The CDR3 spans 19 residues. Trimming removed 2 bases at V and 3 bases at J, with 25 bases between. Germline assignment: CDR1 PRHDT and CDR2 FYEKMQ (reference sequence). The CDR3 DNA sequence: TGTGCCAGCAGCTTAATCCAGGGCTTAAGGGTCAGCCTGGACACTGAAGCTTTCTCT. The encoded protein is CASSLIQGLRVSLDTEAFS.

This chain joins TRBV5-6 and TRBJ2-3; 11 nucleotides line up with TRBD2. V gave up 3 bases and J gave up 4 bases; unmatched junction bases: 4. The CDR3 length is 15 residues. CDR1 and CDR2 (germline): SGHDT, YYEEEE. In DNA, the CDR3 is TGTGCCAGCAGCTCGACTAGCGGGAATGCAGATACGCAGTATTTT. This gives the protein CASSSTSGNADTQYF.

This chain uses TRBV20-1 with TRBJ1-2; 11 bases fit TRBD1. J gave up 8 bases and V 1 base, and 9 bases lay outside the gene matches. This CDR3 contains 15 residues. CDR1 and CDR2 (germline): DFQATT, SNEGSKA (reference sequence). CDR3 nucleotide sequence: TGCAGTGCTAGAGGACTGGACAGGGGGCCGGGGGGCTACACCTTC. Translating gives CSARGLDRGPGGYTF.

The chain has TRBV6-2 or TRBV6-3 and TRBJ2-5; D is unresolved. The CDR3 runs 14 residues. Trimming cost V 2 bases and J 1 base, with 8 bases left between them. Germline V lookup: CDR1 MNHEY, CDR2 SVGEGT. CDR3 region: CASSYGPSQETQYF. The CDR3 DNA reads as TGTGCCAGCAGTTACGGGCCTAGCCAAGAGACCCAGTACTTC.

This clonotype has more than one count but fewer than ten. The junction shows a germline mismatch at one end, possibly a read error. The V call is TRBV6-2 or TRBV6-3, the J call TRBJ1-2, with 7 bases identical to TRBD1. The V gene's germline CDR1 is MNHEY and CDR2 SVGEGT. The CDR3 has 12 amino acids. Here the CDR3 reads CASSLRQGGYIF. The CDR3 nucleotides read TGTGCCAGCAGTCTAAGACAGGGAGGCTACATCTTC.

This clonotype showed up many times. The CDR3 nucleotides are TGTGCCAGCAGCCACCCCAGAGCAGATGGGTCGGGGAACTACCCGCCGGAGACCCAGTACTTC. This sequence encodes CASSHPRADGSGNYPPETQYF. V usage is TRBV3-1 and J usage is TRBJ2-5, with D possibly being TRBD2 (5 bases). CDR1 and CDR2 (germline): LGHDT, YNNKEL (reference sequence). CDR3 length: 21 amino acids. The V end was cut by 3 bases, the J end by 5 bases, with 34 bases between.

The sample holds many counts of this clonotype. V and J are TRBV20-1 and TRBJ2-7; 10 bases map to TRBD2. This CDR3 has 15 residues. V lost 5 bases, J lost 5 bases, and 12 bases stayed unmatched. Germline V gene data show CDR1 as DFQATT and CDR2 as SNEGSKA (reference sequence). The CDR3 DNA is TGCAGTGCTGGCTCTAGCGGGAGCGTGACCCACGAGCAGTACTTC. Its translation is CSAGSSGSVTHEQYF.